Listed here is a single TCR beta chain. Which cohort a participant joined came from the clinical history participants gave. What the recovered Cohort 3 donors had was two negative PCRs, clearance, or symptom resolution. CDR3 length equals 12 residues. The ends were cut back, 6 bases at V and 3 bases at J, with 6 bases in the middle. This record belongs to a study of blood T cell repertoires in COVID-19. For the study at large: Acute and convalescent COVID-19 samples came from the United States, Italy and Spain.

In the authors' workflow: It was from reference gene primer amplification that nucleated cell counts were estimated. TCRdb's copy holds only in-frame clones and misses some; the assay was immunoSEQ multiplex PCR. V and J calls plus clone size are reproduced from that table; the DNA served to infer D and trimming. This repertoire shows roughly 300,000 clones, roughly nine tenths found once; its top ten account for approximately 5%. Sequenced: PBMCs or T cells enriched from blood (not recorded which). This chain links TRBV12-3 or TRBV12-4 with TRBJ1-3; D unresolved. The receptor was derived from a woman in her 30s who had recovered from COVID-19. CDR3 DNA: TGTGCCAGCAGCCCTAGTGGAAACACCATATATTTT. Translating gives CASSPSGNTIYF.